This T cell receptor beta chain is drawn from a study of blood T cell repertoires in COVID-19. Study information: Acute and convalescent COVID-19 specimens originated in the United States, Italy and Spain. PBMCs, B-cell-depleted T cells, or T cells were the source of the cDNA or gDNA that made up the material.

Germline V gives CDR1 MNHNS, CDR2 SASEGT. CDR3 length equals 14 residues. The ends were cut back, 0 bases at V and 7 bases at J, with 12 bases in the middle. Produced via immunoSEQ multiplex PCR; TCRdb's table is partial and in-frame only. Among roughly 220,000 clones listed, about 86% were seen once. The sequence derives from a woman aged 45-65 years with COVID-19, enrolled during active disease. Material: peripheral blood. This chain links TRBV6-1 with TRBJ1-1; D gene uncertain. The CDR3 loop reads CASSEAYISLEAFF. CDR3 in DNA: TGTGCCAGCAGTGAAGCTTATATCTCCCTTGAAGCTTTCTTT.